This T cell receptor beta chain was sequenced during a study of T cells in Graves' hyperthyroidism and ophthalmopathy (dated by TCRdb to the late 2010s). Study-level background: Peripheral blood samples were taken at initial diagnosis, before any treatment was given. TCR Vbeta CDR3 sequencing of 135 peripheral blood samples (over 40 ophthalmopathy, under 80 hyperthyroidism and some 17 progressor patients) is reported in the paper. The 100 or so discovery patients were randomly split 7:3 into training and test sets. Following sampling, methimazole starting at 30 mg daily was given to hyperthyroidism patients, and high-dose intravenous methylprednisolone was given to ophthalmopathy patients. An independent validation cohort of under 20 hyperthyroidism patients and about 15 patients who later progressed to ophthalmopathy tested prospective prediction of ophthalmopathy. In addition, the study compared T-cell repertoires in thyroid tissue and in blood from five or six Graves' hyperthyroidism patients. A discovery cohort of about a hundred patients, about 40 with Graves' ophthalmopathy and about 58 with stable Graves' hyperthyroidism, was used to find distinguishing TCR V-J signatures. Paper-wide results and their limitations: Most expanded thyroid clonotypes (frequency above 0.001) were also detected in blood, a finding suggesting that blood repertoires may reflect thyroid immune responses. Sample size was not statistically predetermined, and blinding of investigators to group allocation was not performed. In validation, the model predicted progression to ophthalmopathy a median of around 6.5 months before onset, with around 70% sensitivity and about 72% specificity. A model built on a 13 V-J signature distinguished ophthalmopathy from stable hyperthyroidism, reaching around 88% sensitivity and 81.08% specificity in cross-validation and 80%/75% in testing.

Ophthalmopathy patients had moderately to severely active disease, Clinical Activity Score of at least 3, NOSPECS grade of at least 4, and duration under 3 months. Any patient with an uncontrolled infection, another autoimmune disease, pregnancy or lactation was excluded. Diagnoses were based on clinical symptoms, serum thyroxine and TRAb, thyroid ultrasound and orbital computed tomography. Ficoll-Paque density gradient centrifugation was used to isolate PBMCs from approximately 10 ml of fresh peripheral blood. Total RNA was extracted with Trizol reagent, and quality was checked on an Agilent 2100 Bioanalyzer. About this clonotype itself: It lacks a known antigen. No per-base quality is available; no much larger clone lies one base away.

TCR beta CDR3 regions were amplified from RNA transcripts. A first-round RT-PCR of the TCR CDR3 used the HTBI primer set with the Qiagen OneStep RT-PCR kit. Libraries were constructed in a second round of multiplex PCR, after which size selection and purification were carried out. Libraries were sequenced paired-end with 100 bp reads on an Illumina HiSeq2000. The original methods were these. SOAPnuke was used to process the raw data, removing reads that contained adapters or uncalled bases, had a mean Phred below 15, or lacked an exact match to the constant primer or identifier. COPE v1.2.5 was used to merge high-quality paired reads, and clonotypes were defined as unique nucleotide sequences. MiTCR v1.1 was used to align the clonotypes against IMGT TRBV, TRBD and TRBJ reference segments. Analysis was restricted to V-J combinations with a frequency above 0.0001, which covered 98% to 99.2% of repertoires. The TCS score was defined as F50 (clonal expansion) divided by E x V (chaos), with BLOSUM62-based TCRdist calculated between CDR3 peptides within each V-J. Welch's t-statistics and random forest reduced roughly 530 V-J features to 10 to 15, which were used in a naive Bayes classifier (R e1071). TCRdb took the public reads, trimmed them with fastp at Q25, ran MiXCR for clone calling and kept in-frame beta chains. Identical CDR3 proteins give one entry, which carries the most common genes and DNA. In this record, the V and J calls reflect TCRdb's handling and not the investigators' own analysis. This sample holds hundreds of thousands of distinct CDR3 sequences; roughly 20% were observed only once. The ten largest clones add up to 30% to 40% of the sample.

V is clipped by 1 base and J by 4 bases, and the sequence between their germline boundaries is 11 bases long. CDR1 DFQATT and CDR2 SNEGSKA are derived from the germline V gene (reference sequence). Measured from the cysteine to the phenylalanine, the CDR3 is 14 residues long. Only the CDR3 DNA stays, 42 bases, in frame from base 1. The specimen sequenced was blood. The rearranged chain carries TRBV20-1 and TRBJ2-1; TRBD2 is a possible D gene, resting on 6 matching bases. The TCR originated in a man aged 30-40 years with Graves' ophthalmopathy. The DNA reads TGCAGTGCTAGAGGTAGCGGAGATTACAATGAGCAGTTCTTC. Translated, it reads CSARGSGDYNEQFF.